Presented here are 26 T cell receptor beta chains from one specimen sequenced in a study of regulatory T cells in long-lasting Graves disease. Arm-PCR with iRepertoire HTBI primers amplified the CDR3 regions for these TCR beta libraries. TCRdb re-derived calls from the multiplex PCR reads in MiXCR, one entry per CDR3 protein. The profile shows roughly 610,000 distinct CDR3 sequences, about 15% of them singletons. Stated time point: newly diagnosed GD, antithyroid drugs for less than 3 months. Extracted PBMC RNA gave rise to the TCR library. These same records also appear under a second study, on T cells in Graves' hyperthyroidism and ophthalmopathy.

The sample here was peripheral blood mononuclear cells (PBMCs), taken at new diagnosis, from a patient treated with antithyroid drugs. These receptors came from a woman in her thirties with Graves disease.

This clonotype has just a few counts. The chain is built from TRBV3-1 and TRBJ1-2; a weak D match, TRBD1 (5 bases). Germline values: CDR1 LGHDT, CDR2 YNNKEL (reference sequence). This CDR3 region has 13 residues. The germline V and J ends were trimmed by 0 bases and 7 bases, with 9 bases remaining between them. The CDR3 DNA follows: TGTGCCAGCAGCCAAGATGAGGGGTCTGGCTACACCTTC. Translation gives CASSQDEGSGYTF.

There are many counts of this clonotype. The chain couples TRBV25-1 to TRBJ1-1, with a possible D match to TRBD1 (6 bases). CDR1 is MGHDK, CDR2 SYGVNS, per germline. V shed 7 bases and J shed 4 bases, with 22 bases lying between them. The CDR3 sequence is 16 residues long. The CDR3 here is CASTRMGRGRVTEAFF. As DNA, the CDR3 is TGTGCCAGCACCAGAATGGGCCGGGGGCGGGTCACTGAAGCTTTCTTT.

This clonotype was seen repeatedly, ten times or more. The rearrangement links TRBV6-1 to TRBJ2-7; possibly TRBD2 for D (5 bases). The germline V gene encodes CDR1 MNHNS and CDR2 SASEGT. V lost 5 bases, J lost 2 bases, and 10 bases lay in between. CDR3 size: 13 residues. The CDR3 DNA reads as TGTGCCAGCAGTCGCCGGGAAACCTACGAGCAGTACTTC. Its protein product is CASSRRETYEQYF.

J is TRBJ2-4 and V is TRBV9, with a weak D call TRBD2 (5 bases). The germline V gene encodes CDR1 SGDLS and CDR2 YYNGEE. The CDR3 has 15 amino acids. Between the trimmed V and J ends, which lost 4 bases and 6 bases, there was a span of 17 bases. The CDR3 here is CASSHYGEYGNIQYF. The DNA of the CDR3 is TGTGCCAGCAGCCATTATGGGGAGTATGGAAACATTCAGTACTTC. Together with reference TRBV9 and TRBJ2-4, the CDR3 gives the full variable domain: DSGVTQTPKHLITATGQRVTLRCSPRSGDLSVYWYQQSLDQGLQFLIQYYNGEERAKGNILERFSAQQFPDLHSELNLSSLELGDSALYFCASSHYGEYGNIQYFGAGTRLSVL.

Points on this clonotype: Being one base from a much bigger clone, this may be a read error. This chain connects TRBV7-9 to TRBJ1-2; D remains ambiguous. V lost 2 bases to trimming and J lost 8 bases, with 9 bases between them. The CDR3 consists of 12 residues. Per the germline V gene, CDR1 is SEHNR and CDR2 is FQNEAQ (reference sequence). The CDR3 spells CASSLREPGYTF. CDR3 nucleotide sequence: TGTGCCAGCAGCTTACGGGAGCCGGGCTACACCTTC.

The chain recombines TRBV20-1 with TRBJ2-7, with D unresolved. Germline-derived CDR1 and CDR2 are DFQATT and SNEGSKA (reference sequence). With 0 bases removed from V and 5 bases from J, the gap between germline ends came to 11 bases. This CDR3 region has 13 residues. The CDR3 DNA reads TGCAGTGCTAGAGATTGGAGCGTGGACGAGCAGTACTTC. Its translation: CSARDWSVDEQYF.

This clonotype has a count of ten or more. V is TRBV27 and J is TRBJ1-4; weak D call: TRBD1 (5 bases). Germline CDR1 and CDR2: MNHEY and SMNVEV (reference sequence). The CDR3 loop spans 15 amino acids. V shed 6 bases and J shed 4 bases, with 15 bases lying between them. CDR3 sequence: CASRRAARDNEKLFF. Written as DNA, the CDR3 is TGTGCCAGCAGGCGCGCGGCCAGGGATAATGAAAAACTGTTTTTT.

In its sample, this clonotype was seen many times. The V call is TRBV5-1, the J call TRBJ1-5; D gene ambiguous. Per the germline V gene, CDR1 is SGHRS and CDR2 is YFSETQ. The V gene lost 4 bases and the J gene lost 0 bases, with 11 bases spanning the gap. The CDR3 extends over 15 amino acids. CDR3 nucleotides: TGCGCCAGCAGCATCGGCGAAGATAGCAATCAGCCCCAGCATTTT. Its protein product is CASSIGEDSNQPQHF.

The chain combines TRBV5-1 with TRBJ2-6; the D gene is possibly TRBD1 (5 bases). Germline CDR1 and CDR2: SGHRS and YFSETQ. The CDR3 runs to 16 residues. The ends were cut back, 2 bases at V and 4 bases at J, with 13 bases in the middle. Written as DNA, the CDR3 is TGCGCCAGCAGCTTTTTTGGGGCAGGAGGGGCCAACGTCCTGACTTTC. Translating it yields CASSFFGAGGANVLTF.

The chain recombines TRBV6-2 or TRBV6-3 with TRBJ1-3; no reliable D call. The CDR3 has 15 amino acids. Trimming took off 2 bases at V and 0 bases at J, with 8 bases between the two ends. Germline V gene sequence: CDR1 MNHEY, CDR2 SVGEGT. The DNA for the CDR3 is TGTGCCAGCAGTTACGTCGGCTTCTCTGGAAACACCATATATTTT. Its protein is CASSYVGFSGNTIYF.

V and J are TRBV30 and TRBJ1-1, with D perhaps TRBD1 (6 bases). Trimming left V 3 bases short and J 3 bases short, with 8 bases between. The germline V gene encodes CDR1 GTSNPN and CDR2 SVGIG (reference sequence). The CDR3 is 12 residues long. CDR3 sequence reads: CAWRAGDTEAFF. In DNA form, the CDR3 reads TGTGCCTGGAGGGCAGGGGACACTGAAGCTTTCTTT.

This clonotype appeared a single time. A single base separates this from a much larger clone, so it may be a read error. The rearrangement uses TRBV7-9 and TRBJ2-2; the D is unclear. The CDR3 has 14 residues. The germline V gene has CDR1 SEHNR and CDR2 FQNEAQ (reference sequence). Trimming stripped 5 bases from V and 14 bases from J, with 21 bases between. CDR3 coding DNA: TGTGCCAGCAGCCGAACCGATGGACCGGTGGATCTGTTTTTT. Amino acids: CASSRTDGPVDLFF.

This clonotype was counted many times. The J gene is TRBJ2-7, the V gene TRBV12-3 or TRBV12-4; no firm D call. Trimming removed 6 bases at V and 3 bases at J, with 6 bases between. This CDR3 contains 11 residues. The CDR3 coding sequence is TGTGCCAGCAGCGATATCTACGAGCAGTACTTC. Its protein is CASSDIYEQYF.

This clonotype has just a few counts. The rearrangement uses TRBV6-1 and TRBJ2-1; no clear D gene. The V gene's germline CDR1 is MNHNS and CDR2 SASEGT. This CDR3 region has 16 residues. V lost 1 base to trimming and J lost 4 bases, with 14 bases between them. CDR3: CASSEEMGPAYNEQFF. CDR3 nucleotides: TGTGCCAGCAGTGAAGAAATGGGTCCAGCGTACAATGAGCAGTTCTTC.

This clonotype was counted ten times or more. The rearrangement joins TRBV5-1 to TRBJ1-5; D gene unclear. The CDR3 totals 17 residues. The V and J ends lost 2 bases and 0 bases respectively, with 15 bases between them. Germline V lookup: CDR1 SGHRS, CDR2 YFSETQ. CDR3 sequence reads: CASSLESGPHSNQPQHF. In DNA, the CDR3 is TGCGCCAGCAGCTTAGAAAGCGGACCTCATAGCAATCAGCCCCAGCATTTT.

The CDR3 nucleotides are TGTGCCAGCAACGGCGGCGGAGCGGCAGATACGCAGTATTTT. Its protein is CASNGGGAADTQYF. The chain carries TRBV9 and TRBJ2-1; TRBD2 might be the D (5 bases). The better agreement between TRBJ2-3 and the DNA end casts doubt on the J call. The CDR3 runs to 14 residues. The germline CDR1 and CDR2 sequences are SGDLS and YYNGEE.

This clonotype was seen repeatedly, ten times or more. The chain has TRBV12-5 and TRBJ2-1; 8 bases map to TRBD1. Germline CDR1 and CDR2: LGHNT and FRNRAP. The V and J ends lost 5 bases and 8 bases, in that order; junction bases with no gene match: 8. The CDR3 is 14 residues long. The CDR3 nucleotides are TGTGCTAGTGGTATGGGACAGGAGAACGATGAGCAGTTCTTC. Translation gives CASGMGQENDEQFF.

Many counts were recorded for this clonotype. A read error may account for a junction end that differs from germline. V usage is TRBV28 and J usage is TRBJ2-1; D not certain. The CDR3 is 15 amino acids. The germline gives CDR1 MDHEN, CDR2 SYDVKM. The CDR3 DNA reads TGTGCCAGCAGTGATGGTTGGAGCTCCTACATTGAGCAGTTCTTC. Its protein is CASSDGWSSYIEQFF. Combining the CDR3 with reference TRBV28 and TRBJ2-1 gives the whole variable domain DVKVTQSSRYLVKRTGEKVFLECVQDMDHENMFWYRQDPGLGLRLIYFSYDVKMKEKGDIPEGYSVSREKKERFSLILESASTNQTSMYLCASSDGWSSYIEQFFGPGTRLTVL.

The V and J genes are TRBV18 and TRBJ2-1; 8 positions agree with TRBD1. Trimming at V came to 2 bases and at J to 2 bases, leaving 8 bases not matched to a gene. The CDR3 extends over 17 amino acids. Per the germline V gene, CDR1 is KGHSH and CDR2 is LQKENI. The CDR3 region has the DNA TGTGCCAGCTCACCAGGACAGGGCCTGTTAACCTACAATGAGCAGTTCTTC. It is translated as CASSPGQGLLTYNEQFF.

This clonotype has ten or more counts. This chain connects TRBV11-2 to TRBJ2-1; D perhaps matches TRBD2 (6 bases). Trimming took 0 bases from V and 10 from J, leaving 19 bases between them. Looked up from germline, CDR1 is SGHAT and CDR2 is FQNNGV. The CDR3 has 16 residues. The CDR3 nucleotides read TGTGCCAGCAGCTTAGATCTCACTAGCTTCTCCCCGGAGCAGTTCTTC. This encodes CASSLDLTSFSPEQFF.

This clonotype has a count of ten or more. This chain uses TRBV19 with TRBJ1-4; 8 positions agree with TRBD1. This CDR3 region has 16 residues. The germline V gene encodes CDR1 LNHDA and CDR2 SQIVND (reference sequence). After removal of 8 bases from V and 0 bases from J, the junction contained 8 bases not matched to a gene. For the CDR3, the DNA is TGTGCCAGTCTCGGGACAGGTGGAGCAACTAATGAAAAACTGTTTTTT. Its protein is CASLGTGGATNEKLFF.

The CDR3: CASSPYVIGRASADTQYF. The CDR3 DNA follows: TGTGCCAGCTCACCGTATGTAATTGGGAGGGCCTCGGCAGATACGCAGTATTTT. The chain uses TRBV18 and TRBJ2-3; 7 bases fit TRBD2. Germline CDR1 reads KGHSH; CDR2 reads LQKENI. V was clipped by 3 bases and J by 4 bases; unmatched bases: 16. The CDR3 length is 18 residues.

This clonotype has ten or more counts. The chain is built from TRBV7-2 and TRBJ1-1; perhaps TRBD1 as D (5 bases). The CDR3 length is 14 residues. Looked up from germline, CDR1 is SGHTA and CDR2 is FQGNSA. V lost 5 bases and J lost 0, with 10 bases in between. The CDR3 sequence: CASSLQALNTEAFF. The CDR3 coding sequence is TGTGCCAGCAGCCTACAGGCCCTGAACACTGAAGCTTTCTTT.

This clonotype appeared a single time. V gene TRBV29-1 combines with J gene TRBJ2-1; 8 bases agree with TRBD2. Per germline, CDR1 SQVTM and CDR2 ANQGSEA. The CDR3 length is 14 residues. V shed 4 bases and J 7 bases; nucleotides not matched to a gene: 9. CDR3: CSVGLSGRENEQFF. CDR3 in DNA: TGCAGCGTTGGCTTGAGCGGGAGAGAAAATGAGCAGTTCTTC.

This clonotype occurred many times. V is TRBV11-1 and J is TRBJ2-5, with D tentatively TRBD2 (6 bases). The CDR3 has 15 amino acids. Germline loops: CDR1 SGHAT, CDR2 FQDESV (reference sequence). The germline V and J ends were trimmed by 5 bases and 5 bases, with 18 bases remaining between them. The DNA of the CDR3 is TGTGCCAGCAGCGCGCCACAACCTGGAGGGGAGACCCAGTACTTC. Translation: CASSAPQPGGETQYF. Full variable domain (missing parts from reference TRBV11-1 and TRBJ2-5): EAEVAQSPRYKITEKSQAVAFWCDPISGHATLYWYRQILGQGPELLVQFQDESVVDDSQLPKDRFSAERLKGVDSTLKIQPAELGDSAMYLCASSAPQPGGETQYFGPGTRLLVL.

This clonotype has ten or more counts. The chain couples TRBV28 to TRBJ2-1; D not certain. The DNA end favors TRBJ2-5, so the J call may be wrong. The germline gives CDR1 MDHEN, CDR2 SYDVKM. There are 17 residues in the CDR3. CDR3 residues: CASSLDQELSRRETQYF. In DNA form, the CDR3 reads TGTGCCAGCAGTTTAGATCAGGAGCTCTCCCGCCGAGAGACCCAGTACTTC.